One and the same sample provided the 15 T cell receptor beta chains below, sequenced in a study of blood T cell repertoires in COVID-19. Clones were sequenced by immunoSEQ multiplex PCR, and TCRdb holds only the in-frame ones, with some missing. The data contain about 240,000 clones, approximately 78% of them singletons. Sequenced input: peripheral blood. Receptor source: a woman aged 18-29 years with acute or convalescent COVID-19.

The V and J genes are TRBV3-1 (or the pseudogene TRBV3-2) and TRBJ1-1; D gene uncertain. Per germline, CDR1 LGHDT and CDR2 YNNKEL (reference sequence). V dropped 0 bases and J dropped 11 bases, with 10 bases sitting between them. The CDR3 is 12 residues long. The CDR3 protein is CASSQERRVAFF. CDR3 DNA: TGTGCCAGCAGCCAAGAACGGAGGGTGGCTTTCTTT.

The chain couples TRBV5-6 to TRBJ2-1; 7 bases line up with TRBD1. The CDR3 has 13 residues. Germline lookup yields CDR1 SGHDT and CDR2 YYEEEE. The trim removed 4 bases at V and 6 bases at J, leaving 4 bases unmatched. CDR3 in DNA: TGTGCCAGCAGCCTAGGGACAGTCAATGAGCAGTTCTTC. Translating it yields CASSLGTVNEQFF.

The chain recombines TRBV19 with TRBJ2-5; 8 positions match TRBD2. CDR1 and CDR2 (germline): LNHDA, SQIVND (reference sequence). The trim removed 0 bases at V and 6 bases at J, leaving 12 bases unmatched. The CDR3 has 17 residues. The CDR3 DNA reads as TGTGCCAGTAGTATAGATCTGGGTAGCGGGACGGGGAAGACCCAGTACTTC. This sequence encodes CASSIDLGSGTGKTQYF.

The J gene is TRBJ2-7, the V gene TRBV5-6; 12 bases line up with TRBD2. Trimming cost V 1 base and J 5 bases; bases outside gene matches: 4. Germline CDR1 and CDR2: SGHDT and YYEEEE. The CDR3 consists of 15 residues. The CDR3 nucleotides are TGTGCCAGCAGCTTGAGGACTAGCGGGAACCACGAGCAGTACTTC. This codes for CASSLRTSGNHEQYF. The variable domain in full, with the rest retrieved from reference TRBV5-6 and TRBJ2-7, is DAGVTQSPTHLIKTRGQQVTLRCSPKSGHDTVSWYQQALGQGPQFIFQYYEEEERQRGNFPDRFSGHQFPNYSSELNVNALLLGDSALYLCASSLRTSGNHEQYFGPGTRLTVT.

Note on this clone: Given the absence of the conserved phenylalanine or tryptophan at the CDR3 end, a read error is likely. The CDR3 is CASSLWRGDLTDTQYL. CDR3 bases: TGCGCCAGCAGCTTGTGGCGGGGCGACCTCACAGATACGCAGTATCTT. The chain links TRBV5-1 to TRBJ2-3, with D possibly TRBD2 on 6 matching bases. Deletions cut 1 base from V and 2 bases from J, with 14 bases between. The CDR3 length is 16 residues. Germline CDR1 SGHRS, CDR2 YFSETQ.

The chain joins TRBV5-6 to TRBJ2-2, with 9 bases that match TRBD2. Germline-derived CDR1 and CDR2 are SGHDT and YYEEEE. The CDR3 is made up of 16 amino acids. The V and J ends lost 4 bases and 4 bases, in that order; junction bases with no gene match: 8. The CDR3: CASSQAGLAPTGELFF. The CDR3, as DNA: TGTGCCAGCAGCCAAGCAGGACTAGCGCCCACCGGGGAGCTGTTTTTT.

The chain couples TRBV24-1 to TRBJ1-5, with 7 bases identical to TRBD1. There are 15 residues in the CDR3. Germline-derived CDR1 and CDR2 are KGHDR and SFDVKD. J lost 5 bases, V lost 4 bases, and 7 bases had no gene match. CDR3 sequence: CATSDPTGAYQPQHF. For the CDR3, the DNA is TGTGCCACCAGTGACCCCACAGGGGCTTATCAGCCCCAGCATTTT.

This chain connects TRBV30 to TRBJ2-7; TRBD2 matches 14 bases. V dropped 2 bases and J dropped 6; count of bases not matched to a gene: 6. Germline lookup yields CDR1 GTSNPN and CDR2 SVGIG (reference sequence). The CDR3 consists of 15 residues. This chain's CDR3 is CAWSSKGLAGVEQYF. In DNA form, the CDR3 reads TGTGCCTGGAGTTCCAAGGGACTAGCGGGAGTCGAGCAGTACTTC.

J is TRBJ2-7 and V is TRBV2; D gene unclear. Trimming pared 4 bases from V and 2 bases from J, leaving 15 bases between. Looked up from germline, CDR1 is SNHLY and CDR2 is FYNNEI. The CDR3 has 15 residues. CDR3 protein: CASSVWAANPYEQYF. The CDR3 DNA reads TGTGCCAGCAGTGTTTGGGCCGCGAACCCCTACGAGCAGTACTTC.

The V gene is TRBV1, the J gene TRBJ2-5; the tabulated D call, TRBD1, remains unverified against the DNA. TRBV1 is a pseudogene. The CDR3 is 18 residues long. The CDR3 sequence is CTSSQDRGTPNSRETQYF. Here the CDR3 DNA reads TGCACCAGCAGCCAAGATCGTGGGACACCAAACTCCAGGGAGACCCAGTACTTC.

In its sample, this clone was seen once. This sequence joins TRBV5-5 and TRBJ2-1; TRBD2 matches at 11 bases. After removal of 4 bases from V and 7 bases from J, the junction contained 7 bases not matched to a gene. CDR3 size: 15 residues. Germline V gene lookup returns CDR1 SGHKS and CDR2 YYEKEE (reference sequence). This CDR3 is CASSRASGRWNEQFF. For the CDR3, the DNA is TGTGCCAGCAGCCGGGCTAGCGGGAGGTGGAATGAGCAGTTCTTC.

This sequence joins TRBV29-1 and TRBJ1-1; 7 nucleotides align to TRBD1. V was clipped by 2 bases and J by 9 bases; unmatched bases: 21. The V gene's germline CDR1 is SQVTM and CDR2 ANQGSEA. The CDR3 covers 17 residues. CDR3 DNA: TGCAGCGTTGAAAAAGCTGTCCCCGCCCAGGGGGAAGTGCAAGCTTTCTTT. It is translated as CSVEKAVPAQGEVQAFF.

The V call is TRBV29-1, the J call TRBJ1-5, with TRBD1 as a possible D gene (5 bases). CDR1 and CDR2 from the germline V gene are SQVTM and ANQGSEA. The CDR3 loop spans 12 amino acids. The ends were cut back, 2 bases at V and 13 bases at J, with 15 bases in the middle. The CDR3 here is CSVEPPSGGQHF. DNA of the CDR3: TGCAGCGTTGAACCCCCCTCCGGGGGGCAGCATTTT.

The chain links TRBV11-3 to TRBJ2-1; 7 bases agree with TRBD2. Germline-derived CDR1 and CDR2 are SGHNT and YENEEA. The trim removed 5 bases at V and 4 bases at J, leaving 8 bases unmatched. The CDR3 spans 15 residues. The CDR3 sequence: CASSPRGVTYNEQFF. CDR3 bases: TGTGCCAGCAGCCCCCGGGGGGTGACTTACAATGAGCAGTTCTTC.

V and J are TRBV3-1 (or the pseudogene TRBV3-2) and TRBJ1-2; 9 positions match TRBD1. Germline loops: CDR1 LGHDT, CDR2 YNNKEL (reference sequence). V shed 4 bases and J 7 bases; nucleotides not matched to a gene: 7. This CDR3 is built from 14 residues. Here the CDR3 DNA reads TGTGCCAGCAGCCGAGGGACAGGGATCCGTGGCTACACCTTC. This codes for CASSRGTGIRGYTF.